This T cell receptor beta chain was recorded in a study of blood T cells in healthy people across ages. Overall study findings and caveats: Donor CMV infection status was unknown, possibly confounding age-related changes in expanded clonotypes. Investigators viewed diversity estimates from one million T cells as underestimates, the study reported.

Worth noting for this clonotype: Antigen specificity is unknown.

For the second PCR, which ran for roughly 7 to 11 cycles, a sample-barcoded 5' primer and a J-beta primer mix were used. Each cDNA molecule carried a tag from a template-switch adaptor that contained 12 random nucleotides. CDR3-containing paired-end reads numbered at least 2.5 million in each sample. TCRdb independently ran MiXCR on the 5' RACE reads; one entry per CDR3 protein. This repertoire shows roughly 1,800,000 distinct CDR3 sequences, 40% to 55% found once; its top ten account for more than 2%. This TCR came from a woman aged 40 to 55 in good health. The sample consisted of blood.

The CDR3 coding sequence is TGTGCCAGCACCGGAAGGGGCGCAACCTACGAGCAGTACTTC. As protein: CASTGRGATYEQYF. V is TRBV28 and J is TRBJ2-7; a possible D gene is TRBD1 (5 bases). The CDR3 is made up of 14 amino acids. The V end lost 7 bases, the J end lost 2 bases, and 15 bases lay between the germline ends. Germline V gene data show CDR1 as MDHEN and CDR2 as SYDVKM.